This entry lists 4 T cell receptor beta chains sequenced from one sample in a study of cytomegalovirus exposure and HLA in healthy donors. The assay was immunoSEQ multiplex PCR, and TCRdb's table has in-frame clones only and misses some. Seen here are 100,000 to 150,000 clones, roughly 90% observed once, and the top ten hold 1.4%. The specimen was PBMCs. The receptor source for this set is a young man in good health and CMV-seronegative.

The chain recombines TRBV18 with TRBJ1-2; maybe TRBD1 (6 bases). The V end was cut by 3 bases, the J end by 7 bases, with 15 bases between. Germline CDR1 KGHSH, CDR2 LQKENI. The CDR3 is made up of 14 amino acids. The CDR3 loop reads CASSPRQTGAGYTF. CDR3 nucleotide sequence: TGTGCCAGCTCACCGCGACAGACAGGTGCTGGCTACACCTTC.

The rearrangement uses TRBV7-8 and TRBJ1-2, with a possible D match to TRBD1 (6 bases). Germline CDR1 SGHVS, CDR2 FQNEAQ. The V end lost 1 base, the J end lost 6 bases, and 9 bases lay between the germline ends. The CDR3 has 13 amino acids. CDR3 sequence: CASSLETGHGYTF. The CDR3 DNA follows: TGTGCCAGCAGCTTAGAGACAGGCCATGGCTACACCTTC.

The chain is built from TRBV4-1 and TRBJ2-7; 8 bases fit TRBD2. Germline lookup yields CDR1 MGHRA and CDR2 YSYEKL. V lost 0 bases to trimming and J lost 4 bases; unmatched junction nucleotides: 8. CDR3 size: 16 residues. This CDR3 is CASSQDGVAGFYEQYF. CDR3 DNA: TGCGCCAGCAGCCAAGATGGGGTAGCGGGATTTTACGAGCAGTACTTC.

This clone has a single count. The rearrangement joins TRBV23-1 to TRBJ1-1, with D tentatively TRBD1 (5 bases). TRBV23-1 has ORF status, its function being uncertain. V was clipped by 4 bases and J by 12 bases, with 12 bases between them. The CDR3 extends over 11 amino acids. CDR3 sequence: CASSPGIRTFF. CDR3 DNA: TGCGCCAGCAGTCCAGGGATTAGAACTTTCTTT.